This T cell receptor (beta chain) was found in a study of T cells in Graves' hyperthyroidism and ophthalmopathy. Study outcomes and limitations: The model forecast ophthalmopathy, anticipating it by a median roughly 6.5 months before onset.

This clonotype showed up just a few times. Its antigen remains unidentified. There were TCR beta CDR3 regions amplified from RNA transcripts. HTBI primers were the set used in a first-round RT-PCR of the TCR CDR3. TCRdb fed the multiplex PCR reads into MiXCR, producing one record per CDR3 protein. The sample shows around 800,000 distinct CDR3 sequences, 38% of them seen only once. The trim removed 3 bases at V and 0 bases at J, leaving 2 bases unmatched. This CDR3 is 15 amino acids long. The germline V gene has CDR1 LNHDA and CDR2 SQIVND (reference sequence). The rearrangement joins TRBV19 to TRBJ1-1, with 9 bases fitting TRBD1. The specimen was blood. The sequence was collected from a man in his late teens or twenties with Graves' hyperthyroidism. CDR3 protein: CASSIRQGVNTEAFF. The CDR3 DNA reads TGTGCCAGTAGTATCAGACAGGGGGTGAACACTGAAGCTTTCTTT.